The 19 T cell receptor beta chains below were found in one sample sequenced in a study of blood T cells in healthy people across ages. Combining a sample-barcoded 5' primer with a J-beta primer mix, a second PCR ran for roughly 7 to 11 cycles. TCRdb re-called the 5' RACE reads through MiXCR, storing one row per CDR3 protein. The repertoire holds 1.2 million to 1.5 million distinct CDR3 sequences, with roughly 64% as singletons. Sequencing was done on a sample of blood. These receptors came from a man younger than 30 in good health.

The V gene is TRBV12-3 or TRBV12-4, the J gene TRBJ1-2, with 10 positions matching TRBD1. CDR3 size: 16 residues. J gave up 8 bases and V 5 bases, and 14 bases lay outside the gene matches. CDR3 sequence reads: CASSPTRDRGVEGYTF. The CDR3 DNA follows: TGTGCCAGCAGTCCCACTCGGGACAGGGGAGTGGAGGGCTACACCTTC.

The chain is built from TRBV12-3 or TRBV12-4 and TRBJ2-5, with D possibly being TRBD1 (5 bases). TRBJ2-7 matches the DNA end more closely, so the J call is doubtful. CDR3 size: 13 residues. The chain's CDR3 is CASSLGQGFEQYF. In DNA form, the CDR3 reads TGTGCCAGCAGTTTGGGGCAGGGATTCGAGCAGTACTTC.

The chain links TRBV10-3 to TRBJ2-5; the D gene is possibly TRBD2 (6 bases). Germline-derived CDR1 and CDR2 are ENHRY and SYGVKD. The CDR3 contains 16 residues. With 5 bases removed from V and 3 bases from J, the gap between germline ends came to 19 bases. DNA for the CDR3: TGTGCCATCAGTCGAGTCAGGGCGGGGATCGAAGAGACCCAGTACTTC. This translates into CAISRVRAGIEETQYF.

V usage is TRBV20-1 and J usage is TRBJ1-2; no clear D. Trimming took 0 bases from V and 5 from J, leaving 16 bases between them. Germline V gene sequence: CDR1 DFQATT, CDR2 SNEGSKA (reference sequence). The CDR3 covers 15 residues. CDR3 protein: CSARDPRVLGYGYTF. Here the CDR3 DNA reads TGCAGTGCTAGAGATCCAAGGGTCTTAGGGTATGGCTACACCTTC.

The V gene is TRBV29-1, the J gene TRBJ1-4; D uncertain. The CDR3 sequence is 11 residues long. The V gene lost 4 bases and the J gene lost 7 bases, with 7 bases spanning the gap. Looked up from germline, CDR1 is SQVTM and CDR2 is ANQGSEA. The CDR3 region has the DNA TGCAGCGTTGGGCGGGGTGAAAAACTGTTTTTT. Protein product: CSVGRGEKLFF.

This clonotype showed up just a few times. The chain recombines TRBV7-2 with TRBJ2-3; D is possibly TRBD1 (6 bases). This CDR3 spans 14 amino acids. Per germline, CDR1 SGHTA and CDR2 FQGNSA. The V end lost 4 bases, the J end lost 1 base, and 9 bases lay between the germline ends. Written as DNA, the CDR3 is TGTGCCAGCAGCTATTGGACAGGCACAGATACGCAGTATTTT. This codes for CASSYWTGTDTQYF.

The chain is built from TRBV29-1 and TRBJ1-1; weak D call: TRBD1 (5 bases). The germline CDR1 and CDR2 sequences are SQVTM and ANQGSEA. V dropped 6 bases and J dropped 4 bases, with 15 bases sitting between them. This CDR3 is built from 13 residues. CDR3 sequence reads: CSVSAPGSTEAFF. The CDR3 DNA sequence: TGCAGCGTATCGGCACCAGGGAGCACTGAAGCTTTCTTT.

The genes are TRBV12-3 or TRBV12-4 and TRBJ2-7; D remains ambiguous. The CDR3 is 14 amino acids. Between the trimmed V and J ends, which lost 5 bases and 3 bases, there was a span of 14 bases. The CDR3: CASSAPPWGYEQYF. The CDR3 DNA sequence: TGTGCCAGCAGTGCCCCTCCGTGGGGCTACGAGCAGTACTTC.

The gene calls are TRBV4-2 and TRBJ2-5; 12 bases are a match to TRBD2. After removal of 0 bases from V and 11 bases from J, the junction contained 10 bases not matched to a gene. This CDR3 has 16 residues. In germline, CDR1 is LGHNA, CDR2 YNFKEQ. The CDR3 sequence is CASSQEVTSGGHEQYF. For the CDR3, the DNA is TGTGCCAGCAGCCAAGAGGTGACTAGCGGGGGTCATGAGCAGTACTTC.

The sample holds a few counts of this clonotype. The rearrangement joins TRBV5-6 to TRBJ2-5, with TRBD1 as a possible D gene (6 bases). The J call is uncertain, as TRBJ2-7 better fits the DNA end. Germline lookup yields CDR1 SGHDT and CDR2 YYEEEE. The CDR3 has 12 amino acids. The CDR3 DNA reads TGTGCCAGCAGCTGGACAGAAAACGAGCAGTACTTC. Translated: CASSWTENEQYF.

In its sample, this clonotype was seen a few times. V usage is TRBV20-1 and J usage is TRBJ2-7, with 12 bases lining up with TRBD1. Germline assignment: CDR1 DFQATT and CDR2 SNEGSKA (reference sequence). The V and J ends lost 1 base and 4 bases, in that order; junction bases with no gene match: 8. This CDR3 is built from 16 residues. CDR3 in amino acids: CSARVMGQGARYEQYF. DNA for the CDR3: TGCAGTGCTAGAGTTATGGGACAGGGGGCTCGTTACGAGCAGTACTTC.

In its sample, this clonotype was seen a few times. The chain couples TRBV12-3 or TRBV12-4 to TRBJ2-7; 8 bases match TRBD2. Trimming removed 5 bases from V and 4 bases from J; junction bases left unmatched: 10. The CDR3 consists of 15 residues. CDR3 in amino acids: CASSHGSGRAYEQYF. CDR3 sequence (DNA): TGTGCCAGCAGTCACGGCAGCGGGAGAGCTTACGAGCAGTACTTC.

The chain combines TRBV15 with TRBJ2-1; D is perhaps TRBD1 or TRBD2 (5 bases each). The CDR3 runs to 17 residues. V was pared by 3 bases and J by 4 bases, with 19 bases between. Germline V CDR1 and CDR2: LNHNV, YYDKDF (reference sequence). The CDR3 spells CATSSTNPGTLYNEQFF. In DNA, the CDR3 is TGTGCCACCAGCAGCACGAACCCTGGGACCCTATACAATGAGCAGTTCTTC.

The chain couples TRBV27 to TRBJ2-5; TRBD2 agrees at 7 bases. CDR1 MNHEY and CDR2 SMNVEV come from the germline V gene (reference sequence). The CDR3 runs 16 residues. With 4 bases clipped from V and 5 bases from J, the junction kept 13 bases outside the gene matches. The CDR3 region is CASSSPPGPRGETQYF. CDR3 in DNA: TGTGCCAGCAGTTCCCCCCCGGGCCCGCGGGGGGAGACCCAGTACTTC.

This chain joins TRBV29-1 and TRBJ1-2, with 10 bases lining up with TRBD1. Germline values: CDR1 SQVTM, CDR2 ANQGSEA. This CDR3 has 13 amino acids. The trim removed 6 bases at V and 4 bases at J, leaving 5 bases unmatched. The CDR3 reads CSVGQGIGYGYTF. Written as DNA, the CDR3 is TGCAGCGTGGGACAGGGGATCGGCTATGGCTACACCTTC.

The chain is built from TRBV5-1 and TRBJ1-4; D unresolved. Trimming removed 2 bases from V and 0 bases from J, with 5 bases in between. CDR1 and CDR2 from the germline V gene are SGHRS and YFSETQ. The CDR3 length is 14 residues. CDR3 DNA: TGCGCCAGCAGCTTAAAGGCAACTAATGAAAAACTGTTTTTT. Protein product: CASSLKATNEKLFF.

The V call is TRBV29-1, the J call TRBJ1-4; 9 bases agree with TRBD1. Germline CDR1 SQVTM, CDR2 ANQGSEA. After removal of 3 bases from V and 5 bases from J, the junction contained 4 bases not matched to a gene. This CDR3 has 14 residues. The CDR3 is CSVDSGQGNEKLFF. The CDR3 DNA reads TGCAGCGTTGACTCAGGACAGGGGAATGAAAAACTGTTTTTT. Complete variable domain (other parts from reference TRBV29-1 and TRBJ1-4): SAVISQKPSRDICQRGTSLTIQCQVDSQVTMMFWYRQQPGQSLTLIATANQGSEATYESGFVIDKFPISRPNLTFSTLTVSNMSPEDSSIYLCSVDSGQGNEKLFFGSGTQLSVL.

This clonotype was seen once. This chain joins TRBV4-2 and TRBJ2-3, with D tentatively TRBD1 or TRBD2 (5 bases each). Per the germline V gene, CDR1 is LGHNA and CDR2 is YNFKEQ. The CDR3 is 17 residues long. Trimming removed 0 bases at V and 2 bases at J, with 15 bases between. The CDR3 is CASSQDMGPYPTDTQYF. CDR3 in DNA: TGTGCCAGCAGCCAAGATATGGGACCCTACCCCACAGATACGCAGTATTTT.

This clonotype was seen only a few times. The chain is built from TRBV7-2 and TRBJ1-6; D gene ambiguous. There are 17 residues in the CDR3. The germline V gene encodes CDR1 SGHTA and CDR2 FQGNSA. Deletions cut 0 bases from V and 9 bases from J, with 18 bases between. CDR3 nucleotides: TGTGCCAGCAGCTTAGCGATTCCCCGGGCACACGGTTCACCCCTCCACTTT. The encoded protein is CASSLAIPRAHGSPLHF. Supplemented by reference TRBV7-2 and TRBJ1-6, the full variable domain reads GAGVSQSPSNKVTEKGKDVELRCDPISGHTALYWYRQSLGQGLEFLIYFQGNSAPDKSGLPSDRFSAERTGGSVSTLTIQRTQQEDSAVYLCASSLAIPRAHGSPLHFGNGTRLTVT.